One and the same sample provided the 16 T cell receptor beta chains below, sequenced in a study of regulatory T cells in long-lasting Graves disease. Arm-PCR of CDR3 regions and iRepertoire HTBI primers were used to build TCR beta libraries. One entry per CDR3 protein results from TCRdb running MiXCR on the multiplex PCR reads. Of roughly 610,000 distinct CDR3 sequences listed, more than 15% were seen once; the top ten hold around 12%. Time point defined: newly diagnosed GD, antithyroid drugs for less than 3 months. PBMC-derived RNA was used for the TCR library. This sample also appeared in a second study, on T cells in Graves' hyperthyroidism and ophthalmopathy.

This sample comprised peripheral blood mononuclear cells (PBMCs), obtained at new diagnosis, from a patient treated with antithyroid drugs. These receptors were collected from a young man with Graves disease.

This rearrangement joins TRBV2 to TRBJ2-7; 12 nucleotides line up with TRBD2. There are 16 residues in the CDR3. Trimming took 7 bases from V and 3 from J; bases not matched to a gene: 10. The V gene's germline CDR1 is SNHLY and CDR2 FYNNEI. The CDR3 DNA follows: TGTGCCAGCACTTTGACTAGCGGGAGTAGTATCTACGAGCAGTACTTC. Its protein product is CASTLTSGSSIYEQYF.

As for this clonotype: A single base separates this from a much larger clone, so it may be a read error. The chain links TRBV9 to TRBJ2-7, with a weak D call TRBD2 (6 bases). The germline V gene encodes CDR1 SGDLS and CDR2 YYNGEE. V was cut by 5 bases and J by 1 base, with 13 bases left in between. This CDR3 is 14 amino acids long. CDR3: CASSYRDWSYEQYF. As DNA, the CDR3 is TGTGCCAGCAGTTACCGGGACTGGTCCTACGAGCAGTACTTC. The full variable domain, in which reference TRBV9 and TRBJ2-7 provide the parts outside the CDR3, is DSGVTQTPKHLITATGQRVTLRCSPRSGDLSVYWYQQSLDQGLQFLIQYYNGEERAKGNILERFSAQQFPDLHSELNLSSLELGDSALYFCASSYRDWSYEQYFGPGTRLTVT.

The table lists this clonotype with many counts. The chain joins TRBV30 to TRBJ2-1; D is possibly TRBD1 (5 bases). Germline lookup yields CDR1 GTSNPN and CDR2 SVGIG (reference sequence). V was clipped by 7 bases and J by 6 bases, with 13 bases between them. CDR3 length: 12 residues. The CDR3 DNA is TGTGCCTTACAGGTAGCCACCAATGAGCAGTTCTTC. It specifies CALQVATNEQFF.

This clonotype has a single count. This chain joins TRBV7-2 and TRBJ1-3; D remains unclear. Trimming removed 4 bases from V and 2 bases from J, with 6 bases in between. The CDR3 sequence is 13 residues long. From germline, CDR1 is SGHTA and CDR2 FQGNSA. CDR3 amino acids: CASSYSAGNTIYF. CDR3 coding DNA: TGTGCCAGCAGCTACTCAGCTGGAAACACCATATATTTT.

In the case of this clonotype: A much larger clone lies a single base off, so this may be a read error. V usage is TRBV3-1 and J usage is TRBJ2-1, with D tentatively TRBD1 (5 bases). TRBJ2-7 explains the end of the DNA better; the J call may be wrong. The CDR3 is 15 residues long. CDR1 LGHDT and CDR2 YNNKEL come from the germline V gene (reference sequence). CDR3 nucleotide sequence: TGTGCCAGCAGCTCCCCATCCAGGGTTTCCTACGAGCAGTACTTC. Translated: CASSSPSRVSYEQYF.

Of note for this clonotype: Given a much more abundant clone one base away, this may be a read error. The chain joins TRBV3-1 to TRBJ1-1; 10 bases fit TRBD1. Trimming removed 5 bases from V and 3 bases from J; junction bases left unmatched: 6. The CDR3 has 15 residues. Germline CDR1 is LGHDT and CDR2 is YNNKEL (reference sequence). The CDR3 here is CASSDRGLMDTEAFF. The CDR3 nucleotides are TGTGCCAGCAGCGACAGGGGGCTAATGGACACTGAAGCTTTCTTT.

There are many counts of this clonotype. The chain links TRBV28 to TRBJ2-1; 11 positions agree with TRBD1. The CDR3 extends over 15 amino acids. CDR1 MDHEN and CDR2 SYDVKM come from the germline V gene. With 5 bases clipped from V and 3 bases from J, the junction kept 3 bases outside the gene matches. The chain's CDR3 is CASSPGTGGYNEQFF. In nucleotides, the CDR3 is TGTGCCAGCAGTCCCGGGACAGGGGGCTACAATGAGCAGTTCTTC.

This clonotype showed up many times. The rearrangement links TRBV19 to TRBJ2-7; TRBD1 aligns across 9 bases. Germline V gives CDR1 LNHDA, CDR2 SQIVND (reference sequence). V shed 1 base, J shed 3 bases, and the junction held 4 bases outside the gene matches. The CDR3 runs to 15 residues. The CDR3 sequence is CASSIAGQGNYEQYF. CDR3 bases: TGTGCCAGTAGTATAGCGGGACAGGGAAACTACGAGCAGTACTTC.

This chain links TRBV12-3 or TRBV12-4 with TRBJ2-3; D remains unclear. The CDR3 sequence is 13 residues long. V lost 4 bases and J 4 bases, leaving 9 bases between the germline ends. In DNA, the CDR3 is TGTGCCAGCAGTTCACCGACACCAGATACGCAGTATTTT. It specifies CASSSPTPDTQYF.

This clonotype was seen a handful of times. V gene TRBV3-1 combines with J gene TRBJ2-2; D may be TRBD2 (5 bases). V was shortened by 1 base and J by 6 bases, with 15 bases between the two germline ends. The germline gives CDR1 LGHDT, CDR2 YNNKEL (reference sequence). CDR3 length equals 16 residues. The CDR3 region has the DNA TGTGCCAGCAGCCAAGTAACTAGTTTCTCGCCCGGGGAGCTGTTTTTT. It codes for CASSQVTSFSPGELFF.

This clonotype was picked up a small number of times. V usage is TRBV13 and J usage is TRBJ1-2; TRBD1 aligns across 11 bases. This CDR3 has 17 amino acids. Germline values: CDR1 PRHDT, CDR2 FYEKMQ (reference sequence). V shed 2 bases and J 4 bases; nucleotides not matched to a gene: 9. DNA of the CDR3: TGTGCCAGCAGCTTACGGGACAGGGGGGTAGGGCTCTATGGCTACACCTTC. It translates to CASSLRDRGVGLYGYTF.

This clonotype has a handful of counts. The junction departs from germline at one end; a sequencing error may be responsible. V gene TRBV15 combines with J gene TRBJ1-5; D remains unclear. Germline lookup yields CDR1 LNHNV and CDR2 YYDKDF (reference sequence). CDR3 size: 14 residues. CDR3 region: CATSGETGGRPQHF. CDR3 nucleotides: TGTGCCACCAGCGGAGAAACGGGCGGCCGGCCCCAGCATTTT. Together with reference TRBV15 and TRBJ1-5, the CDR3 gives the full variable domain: DAMVIQNPRYQVTQFGKPVTLSCSQTLNHNVMYWYQQKSSQAPKLLFHYYDKDFNNEADTPDNFQSRRPNTSFCFLDIRSPGLGDTAMYLCATSGETGGRPQHFGDGTRLSIL.

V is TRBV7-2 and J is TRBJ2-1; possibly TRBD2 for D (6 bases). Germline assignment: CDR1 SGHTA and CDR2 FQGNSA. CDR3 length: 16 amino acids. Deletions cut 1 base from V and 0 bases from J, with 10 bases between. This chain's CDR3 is CASSLGFGSSYNEQFF. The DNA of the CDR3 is TGTGCCAGCAGCTTAGGGTTCGGGAGCTCCTACAATGAGCAGTTCTTC.

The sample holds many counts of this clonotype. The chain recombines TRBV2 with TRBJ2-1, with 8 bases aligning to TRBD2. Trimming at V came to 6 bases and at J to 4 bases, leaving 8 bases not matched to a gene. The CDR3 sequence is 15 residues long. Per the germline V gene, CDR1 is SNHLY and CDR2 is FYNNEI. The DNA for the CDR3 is TGTGCCAGCAGGGTAGCGGGACGGGGATACAATGAGCAGTTCTTC. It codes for CASRVAGRGYNEQFF.

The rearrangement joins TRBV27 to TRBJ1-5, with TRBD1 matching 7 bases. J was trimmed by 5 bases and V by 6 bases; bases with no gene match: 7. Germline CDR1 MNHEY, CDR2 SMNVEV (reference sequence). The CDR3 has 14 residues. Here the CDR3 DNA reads TGTGCCAGCAGCCCGACAGGGTTGCATCAGCCCCAGCATTTT. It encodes CASSPTGLHQPQHF.

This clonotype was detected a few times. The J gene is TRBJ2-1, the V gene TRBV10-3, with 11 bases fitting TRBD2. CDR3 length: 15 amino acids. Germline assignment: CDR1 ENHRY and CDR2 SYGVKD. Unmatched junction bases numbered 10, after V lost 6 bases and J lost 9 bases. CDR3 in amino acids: CAISLLAGVQSEQFF. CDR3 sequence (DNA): TGTGCCATCAGCCTACTAGCGGGAGTTCAAAGTGAGCAGTTCTTC.